This entry lists 14 T cell receptor beta chains sequenced from one sample in a study of cytomegalovirus exposure and HLA in healthy donors. Profiling relied on immunoSEQ multiplex PCR, and the TCRdb table lists in-frame clones only, not all of them. Seen here are 100,000 to 130,000 clones, 70% to 85% observed once, and the top ten hold around 2.7%. Material: PBMCs. These receptors all stem from a woman aged 18-29 years in good health and CMV-seronegative.

This clone was observed a few times. The genes are TRBV27 and TRBJ1-5; D is possibly TRBD1 (5 bases). With 5 bases removed from V and 5 bases from J, the gap between germline ends came to 19 bases. The V gene's germline CDR1 is MNHEY and CDR2 SMNVEV (reference sequence). The CDR3 is 16 residues long. CDR3 sequence reads: CASSTGTPEGHQPQHF. The CDR3 DNA sequence: TGTGCCAGCAGTACCGGGACTCCCGAAGGACATCAGCCCCAGCATTTT.

The rearrangement links TRBV19 to TRBJ1-1; D not resolved. This CDR3 spans 13 amino acids. Trimming took 7 bases from V and 1 from J, leaving 10 bases between them. The germline V gene has CDR1 LNHDA and CDR2 SQIVND (reference sequence). The DNA for the CDR3 is TGTGCCAGTATCTCTCTCCGGAACACTGAAGCTTTCTTT. Translated, it gives CASISLRNTEAFF.

The V call is TRBV19, the J call TRBJ2-7; a possible D gene is TRBD1 (6 bases). The CDR3 is made up of 15 amino acids. The germline V and J ends were trimmed by 3 bases and 4 bases, with 16 bases remaining between them. Germline CDR1 and CDR2: LNHDA and SQIVND (reference sequence). The CDR3 region has the DNA TGTGCCAGTAGTATGTACAGGGAAAGGGCTTACGAGCAGTACTTC. It translates to CASSMYRERAYEQYF.

The chain couples TRBV9 to TRBJ1-1, with a tentative D call TRBD1 (5 bases). This CDR3 has 16 residues. The germline CDR1 and CDR2 sequences are SGDLS and YYNGEE. Trimming shortened V by 4 bases and J by 1 base, and 17 bases separated the two germline ends. The CDR3 is CASSSHGGDWNTEAFF. As DNA, the CDR3 is TGTGCCAGCAGCTCTCACGGGGGGGATTGGAACACTGAAGCTTTCTTT.

The chain links TRBV11-2 to TRBJ2-1; D might be TRBD2 (6 bases). CDR1 is SGHAT and CDR2 is FQNNGV in the germline V gene. The CDR3 extends over 12 amino acids. Trimming cost V 4 bases and J 10 bases, with 11 bases left between them. CDR3 sequence: CASSSIREEQFF. The DNA of the CDR3 is TGTGCCAGCAGCTCAATCCGGGAGGAGCAGTTCTTC.

In its sample, this clone was seen a few times. The V call is TRBV19, the J call TRBJ1-5; D gene unclear. This CDR3 comprises 16 residues. Trimming removed 5 bases from V and 3 bases from J, with 17 bases in between. CDR1 is LNHDA, CDR2 SQIVND, per germline (reference sequence). The CDR3 here is CASSLLRSGVNQPQHF. The CDR3 DNA reads TGTGCCAGTAGTCTGCTCCGAAGCGGGGTCAATCAGCCCCAGCATTTT.

The rearrangement joins TRBV4-1 to TRBJ1-6; 10 bases are a match to TRBD1. Germline values: CDR1 MGHRA, CDR2 YSYEKL. The CDR3 runs 19 residues. The trim removed 6 bases at V and 6 bases at J, leaving 17 bases unmatched. The CDR3 DNA sequence: TGCGCCAGCAGACCTCCCCCCGTGACAGGGGGCGAAAGTAATTCACCCCTCCACTTT. The encoded protein is CASRPPPVTGGESNSPLHF.

This chain connects TRBV6-4 to TRBJ1-5; weak D call: TRBD1 (6 bases). Looked up from germline, CDR1 is MRHNA and CDR2 is SNTAGT. This CDR3 spans 15 amino acids. Deletions cut 0 bases from V and 4 bases from J, with 10 bases between. The CDR3 region is CASSDSGGGNQPQHF. As DNA, the CDR3 is TGTGCCAGCAGTGACTCAGGGGGTGGAAATCAGCCCCAGCATTTT.

V and J are TRBV5-1 and TRBJ1-1; the D gene is possibly TRBD1 (5 bases). This CDR3 has 15 amino acids. The germline V gene encodes CDR1 SGHRS and CDR2 YFSETQ. The germline V and J ends were trimmed by 0 bases and 0 bases, with 9 bases remaining between them. CDR3 DNA sequence: TGCGCCAGCAGCTTGGATAGGGGCCTGAACACTGAAGCTTTCTTT. This gives the protein CASSLDRGLNTEAFF.

V gene TRBV27 combines with J gene TRBJ1-5, with a weak D call TRBD1 (6 bases). CDR1 is MNHEY and CDR2 is SMNVEV in the germline V gene (reference sequence). V was shortened by 6 bases and J by 7 bases, with 16 bases between the two germline ends. The CDR3 has 14 amino acids. CDR3 region: CASRDSGVGQPQHF. CDR3 in DNA: TGTGCCAGCAGAGATTCAGGGGTAGGACAGCCCCAGCATTTT.

This chain uses TRBV4-2 with TRBJ1-5; the match to TRBD1 covers 7 bases. From germline, CDR1 is LGHNA and CDR2 YNFKEQ. The CDR3 loop spans 18 amino acids. V shed 1 base and J 2 bases; nucleotides not matched to a gene: 11. The CDR3 protein is CASSQAPEGALGNQPQHF. CDR3 sequence (DNA): TGTGCCAGCAGCCAAGCCCCGGAGGGGGCACTTGGCAATCAGCCCCAGCATTTT.

This sequence joins TRBV5-1 and TRBJ2-5, with TRBD1 identical over 7 bases. Germline V gene lookup returns CDR1 SGHRS and CDR2 YFSETQ. The J segment lost 2 bases and the V segment lost 4 bases, leaving 11 bases of the junction unmatched. The CDR3 is made up of 16 amino acids. The CDR3 DNA reads TGCGCCAGCAGCCACGGTGACAGGGCACCACAAGAGACCCAGTACTTC. Residues: CASSHGDRAPQETQYF.

This clone was seen a single time. The DNA for the CDR3 is TGTGCCAGCAGTTTATCTCTAGCGCTTGGAAACACCATATATTTT. Residues: CASSLSLALGNTIYF. V and J are TRBV27 and TRBJ1-3; no clear D gene. The germline V gene has CDR1 MNHEY and CDR2 SMNVEV (reference sequence). The V end was cut by 0 bases, the J end by 3 bases, with 9 bases between. This CDR3 is 15 amino acids long.

This clone was detected ten times or more. V is TRBV27 and J is TRBJ2-7; no reliable D call. Germline V lookup: CDR1 MNHEY, CDR2 SMNVEV (reference sequence). The CDR3 has 15 amino acids. V was trimmed by 6 bases and J by 6 bases, leaving 21 bases between them. CDR3 in amino acids: CASSPVGSTRTEQYF. The CDR3 DNA follows: TGTGCCAGCAGCCCGGTAGGTAGCACCCGAACCGAGCAGTACTTC.